This T cell receptor beta chain was retrieved from a study of technical replicates of blood from a few donors. Using immunoSEQ multiplex PCR, the repertoire was profiled, and TCRdb retains in-frame clones only, with some absent. This repertoire shows tens of thousands of clones, about 91% found once; its top ten account for 0.25%. Sequencing was performed on T cells isolated from PBMCs. This receptor was obtained from a human donor in good health.

CDR3: CSVGRGQETQYF. CDR3 nucleotides: TGCAGCGTTGGCAGGGGGCAGGAGACCCAGTACTTC. The chain joins TRBV29-1 to TRBJ2-5; 8 bases agree with TRBD1. This CDR3 comprises 12 residues. CDR1 and CDR2 from the germline V gene are SQVTM and ANQGSEA. Losses at the gene ends were 4 bases for V and 5 bases for J; bases not matched to a gene: 3.